The clone carrying this T cell receptor (beta chain) has just a few counts. What it binds is not known. Clones were read by immunoSEQ multiplex PCR, and TCRdb kept only the in-frame ones, dropping some. The sample lists approximately 50,000 clones; 65% to 85% were seen once. This record comes from a study of OX40 agonist ivuxolimab in advanced cancers. Study as a whole: Every patient in dose escalation had hepatocellular carcinoma, melanoma, renal cell or head and neck cancer.

Whole-study results and caveats: The expanded peripheral T cells' antigen specificity was not determined.

No patient had autoimmune disease or received systemic immunosuppression. V lost 1 base to trimming and J lost 4 bases, with 8 bases between them. There are 13 residues in the CDR3. CDR1 SEHNR and CDR2 FQNEAQ come from the germline V gene (reference sequence). The TCR originated in an adult with an advanced solid tumor such as melanoma, head and neck, liver or kidney cancer. The chain employs TRBV7-9 and TRBJ2-7, with D uncertain. Sequencing used CD4+ or CD8+ T cells sorted from blood, obtained in a trial of the OX40 agonist ivuxolimab. CDR3 sequence: CASSLGSLYEQYF. The CDR3 DNA sequence: TGTGCCAGCAGCTTAGGGTCGCTGTACGAGCAGTACTTC.